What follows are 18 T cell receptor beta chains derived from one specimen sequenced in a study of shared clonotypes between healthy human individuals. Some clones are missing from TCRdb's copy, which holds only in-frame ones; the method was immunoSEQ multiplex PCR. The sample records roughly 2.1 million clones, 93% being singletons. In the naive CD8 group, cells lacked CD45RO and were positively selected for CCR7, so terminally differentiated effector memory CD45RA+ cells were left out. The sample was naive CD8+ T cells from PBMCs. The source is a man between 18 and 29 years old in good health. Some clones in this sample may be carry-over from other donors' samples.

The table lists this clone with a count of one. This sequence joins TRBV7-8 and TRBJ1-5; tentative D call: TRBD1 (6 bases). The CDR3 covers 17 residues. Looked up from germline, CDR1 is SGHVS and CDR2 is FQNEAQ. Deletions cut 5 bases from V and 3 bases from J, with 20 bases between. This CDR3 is CASSEQPGHTHNQPQHF. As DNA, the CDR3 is TGTGCCAGCAGCGAGCAACCGGGACATACACACAATCAGCCCCAGCATTTT.

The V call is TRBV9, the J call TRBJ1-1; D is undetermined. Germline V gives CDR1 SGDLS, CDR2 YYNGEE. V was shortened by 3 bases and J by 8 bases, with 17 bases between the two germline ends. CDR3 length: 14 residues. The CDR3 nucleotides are TGTGCCAGCAGCGCAGGAGGTCGGTCTGTGGAAGCTTTCTTT. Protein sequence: CASSAGGRSVEAFF.

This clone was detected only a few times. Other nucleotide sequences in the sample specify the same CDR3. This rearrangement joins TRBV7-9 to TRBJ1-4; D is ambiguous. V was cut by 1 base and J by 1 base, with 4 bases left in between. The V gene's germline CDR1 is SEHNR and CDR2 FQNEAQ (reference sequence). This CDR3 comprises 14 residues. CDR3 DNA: TGTGCCAGCAGCTTAGATAGAACTAATGAAAAACTGTTTTTT. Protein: CASSLDRTNEKLFF. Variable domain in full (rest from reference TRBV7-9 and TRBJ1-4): DTGVSQNPRHKITKRGQNVTFRCDPISEHNRLYWYRQTLGQGPEFLTYFQNEAQLEKSRLLSDRFSAERPKGSFSTLEIQRTEQGDSAMYLCASSLDRTNEKLFFGSGTQLSVL.

The CDR3 sequence: CASSFYGSGEQYF. The CDR3 coding sequence is TGTGCCAGCAGTTTCTATGGATCCGGCGAGCAGTACTTC. This chain uses TRBV27 with TRBJ2-7; D is unclear. This CDR3 region has 13 residues. Germline CDR1 reads MNHEY; CDR2 reads SMNVEV (reference sequence). Trimming took off 3 bases at V and 6 bases at J, with 12 bases between the two ends.

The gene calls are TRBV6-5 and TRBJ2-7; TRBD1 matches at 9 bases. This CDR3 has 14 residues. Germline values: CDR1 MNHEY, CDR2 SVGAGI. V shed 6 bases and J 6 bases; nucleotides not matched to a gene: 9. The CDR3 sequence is CASSPRDRAIEQYF. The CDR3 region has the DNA TGTGCCAGCAGCCCTAGGGACAGGGCGATCGAGCAGTACTTC.

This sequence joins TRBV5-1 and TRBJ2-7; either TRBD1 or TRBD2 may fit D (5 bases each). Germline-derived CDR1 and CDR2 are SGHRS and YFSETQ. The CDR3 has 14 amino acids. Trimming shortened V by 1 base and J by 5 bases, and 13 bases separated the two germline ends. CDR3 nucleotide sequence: TGCGCCAGCAGCTTGTGGGGGTTGGCAAACGAGCAGTACTTC. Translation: CASSLWGLANEQYF.

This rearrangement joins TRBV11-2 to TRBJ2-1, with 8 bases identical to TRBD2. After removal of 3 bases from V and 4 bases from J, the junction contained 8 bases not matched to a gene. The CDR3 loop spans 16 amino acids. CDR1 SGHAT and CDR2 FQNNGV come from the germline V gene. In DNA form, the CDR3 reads TGTGCCAGCAGCTTCGGGTTAGCGGGGCCTTACAATGAGCAGTTCTTC. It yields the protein CASSFGLAGPYNEQFF.

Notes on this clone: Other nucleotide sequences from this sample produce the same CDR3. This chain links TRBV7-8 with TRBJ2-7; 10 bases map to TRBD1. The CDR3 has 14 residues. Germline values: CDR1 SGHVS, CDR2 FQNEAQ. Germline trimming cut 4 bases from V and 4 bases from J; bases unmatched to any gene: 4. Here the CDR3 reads CASSSDRGAYEQYF. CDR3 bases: TGTGCCAGCAGCTCGGACAGGGGGGCTTACGAGCAGTACTTC.

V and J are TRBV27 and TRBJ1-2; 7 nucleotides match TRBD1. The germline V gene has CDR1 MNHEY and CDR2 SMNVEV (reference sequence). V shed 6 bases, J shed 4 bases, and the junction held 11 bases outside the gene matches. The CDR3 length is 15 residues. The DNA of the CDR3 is TGTGCCAGCAGGTTTCGACAGGGTAGCAGCTATGGCTACACCTTC. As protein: CASRFRQGSSYGYTF.

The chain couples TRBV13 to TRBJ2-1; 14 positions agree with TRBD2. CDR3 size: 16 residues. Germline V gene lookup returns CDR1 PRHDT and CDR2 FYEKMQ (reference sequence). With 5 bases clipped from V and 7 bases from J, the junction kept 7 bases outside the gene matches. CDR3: CASSRTSGRLGNEQFF. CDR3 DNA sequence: TGTGCCAGCAGCCGGACTAGCGGGAGGTTGGGTAATGAGCAGTTCTTC. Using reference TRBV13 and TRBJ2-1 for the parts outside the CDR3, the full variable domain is AAGVIQSPRHLIKEKRETATLKCYPIPRHDTVYWYQQGPGQDPQFLISFYEKMQSDKGSIPDRFSAQQFSDYHSELNMSSLELGDSALYFCASSRTSGRLGNEQFFGPGTRLTVL.

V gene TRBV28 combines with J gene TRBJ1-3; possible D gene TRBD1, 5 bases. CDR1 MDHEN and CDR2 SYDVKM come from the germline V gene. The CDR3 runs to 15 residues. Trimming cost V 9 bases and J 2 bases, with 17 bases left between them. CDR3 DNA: TGTGCCAGTACCACCGGGGGTAATGCTGGAAACACCATATATTTT. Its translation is CASTTGGNAGNTIYF.

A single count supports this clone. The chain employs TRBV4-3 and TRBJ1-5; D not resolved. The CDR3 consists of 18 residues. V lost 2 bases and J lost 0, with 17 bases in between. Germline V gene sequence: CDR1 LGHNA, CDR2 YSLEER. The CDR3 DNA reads TGCGCCAGCAGCCAAAATCATGTTGGACCGTATAGCAATCAGCCCCAGCATTTT. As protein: CASSQNHVGPYSNQPQHF.

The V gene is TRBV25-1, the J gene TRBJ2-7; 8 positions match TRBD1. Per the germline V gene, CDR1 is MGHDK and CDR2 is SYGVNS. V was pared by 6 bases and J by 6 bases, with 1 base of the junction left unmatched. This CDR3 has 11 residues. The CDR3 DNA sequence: TGTGCCAGCAGCAGGGGGCCCGAGCAGTACTTC. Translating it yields CASSRGPEQYF.

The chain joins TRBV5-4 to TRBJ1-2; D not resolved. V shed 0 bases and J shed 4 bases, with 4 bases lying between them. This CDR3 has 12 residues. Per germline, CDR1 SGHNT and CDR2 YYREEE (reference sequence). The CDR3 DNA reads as TGTGCCAGCAGCTTGGATCGCTATGGCTACACCTTC. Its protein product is CASSLDRYGYTF.

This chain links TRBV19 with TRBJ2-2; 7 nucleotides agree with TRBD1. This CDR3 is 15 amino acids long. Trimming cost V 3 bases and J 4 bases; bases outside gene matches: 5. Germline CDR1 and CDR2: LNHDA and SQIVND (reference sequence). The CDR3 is CASSIDRDGTGELFF. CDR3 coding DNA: TGTGCCAGTAGTATCGACAGGGACGGCACCGGGGAGCTGTTTTTT.

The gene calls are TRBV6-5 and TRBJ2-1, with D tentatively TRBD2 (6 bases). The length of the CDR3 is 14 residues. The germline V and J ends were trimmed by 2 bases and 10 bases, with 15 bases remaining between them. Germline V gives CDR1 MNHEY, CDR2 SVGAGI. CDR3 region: CASSYVPGSDEQFF. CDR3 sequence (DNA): TGTGCCAGCAGTTACGTACCCGGGAGCGACGAGCAGTTCTTC.

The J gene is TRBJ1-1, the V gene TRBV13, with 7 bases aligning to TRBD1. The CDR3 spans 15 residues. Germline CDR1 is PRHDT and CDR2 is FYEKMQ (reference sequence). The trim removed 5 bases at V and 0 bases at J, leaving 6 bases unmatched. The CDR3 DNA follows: TGTGCCAGCAGCCGGGAGACAGGGTTGAACACTGAAGCTTTCTTT. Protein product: CASSRETGLNTEAFF.

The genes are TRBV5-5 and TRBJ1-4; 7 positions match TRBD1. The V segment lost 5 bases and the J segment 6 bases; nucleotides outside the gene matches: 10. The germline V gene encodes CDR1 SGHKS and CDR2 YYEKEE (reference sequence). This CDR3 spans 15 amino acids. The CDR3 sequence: CASSIPTGQHEKLFF. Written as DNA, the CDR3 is TGTGCCAGCAGTATACCCACGGGACAGCATGAAAAACTGTTTTTT.